What follows are 25 T cell receptor beta chains derived from one specimen sequenced in a study of T cell responses to AZD1222 COVID-19 vaccine. Produced via immunoSEQ multiplex PCR; TCRdb's table is partial and in-frame only. Here the sample spans some 130,000 clones, over 75% being singletons. This specimen consisted of peripheral blood, obtained on day 0 of AZD1222 vaccination. The receptors stem from an adult in good health.

V is TRBV19 and J is TRBJ2-2, with a tentative D call TRBD1 (5 bases). Trimming shortened V by 5 bases and J by 3 bases, and 10 bases separated the two germline ends. Looked up from germline, CDR1 is LNHDA and CDR2 is SQIVND (reference sequence). CDR3 length: 14 residues. CDR3 amino acids: CASSFLTDTGELFF. DNA of the CDR3: TGTGCCAGTAGTTTCTTGACAGACACCGGGGAGCTGTTTTTT.

The chain links TRBV15 to TRBJ1-2; possible D gene TRBD1, 6 bases. V was cut by 3 bases and J by 10 bases, with 15 bases left in between. Germline assignment: CDR1 LNHNV and CDR2 YYDKDF (reference sequence). The CDR3 sequence is 13 residues long. CDR3 residues: CATSSQRDTFYTF. The CDR3 DNA reads as TGTGCCACCAGCAGCCAGAGGGACACGTTCTACACCTTC.

This clone was observed once. The genes are TRBV15 and TRBJ1-6; possible D gene TRBD1, 5 bases. The germline V gene has CDR1 LNHNV and CDR2 YYDKDF (reference sequence). Trimming left V 8 bases short and J 6 bases short, with 11 bases between. The CDR3 is 13 residues long. In nucleotides, the CDR3 is TGTGCCACCGCCGGGACGACTAATTCACCCCTCCACTTT. Translation gives CATAGTTNSPLHF.

J is TRBJ1-1 and V is TRBV27; no clear D. CDR3 size: 13 residues. Germline values: CDR1 MNHEY, CDR2 SMNVEV (reference sequence). V lost 3 bases and J 5 bases, leaving 10 bases between the germline ends. The CDR3 region is CASSFQGGTEAFF. The CDR3 DNA follows: TGTGCCAGCAGTTTTCAAGGAGGTACTGAAGCTTTCTTT.

This clone was detected a few times. The chain carries TRBV28 and TRBJ2-7; perhaps TRBD1 as D (6 bases). Between the trimmed V and J ends, which lost 5 bases and 3 bases, there was a span of 17 bases. There are 15 residues in the CDR3. Germline loops: CDR1 MDHEN, CDR2 SYDVKM. The CDR3 here is CASSVTGLGDYEQYF. The CDR3 DNA sequence: TGTGCCAGCAGTGTAACAGGGTTAGGGGACTACGAGCAGTACTTC.

The CDR3 reads CSVDGGYEQYF. The CDR3 bases are TGCAGCGTTGATGGGGGATACGAGCAGTACTTC. V is TRBV29-1 and J is TRBJ2-7; D tentatively reads TRBD1 or TRBD2 (5 bases each). CDR3 length: 11 amino acids. Germline values: CDR1 SQVTM, CDR2 ANQGSEA. Between the trimmed V and J ends, which lost 3 bases and 4 bases, there was a span of 7 bases.

The genes are TRBV19 and TRBJ1-4, with D perhaps matching TRBD1 (6 bases). CDR3 size: 15 residues. V was clipped by 7 bases and J by 7 bases, with 19 bases between them. Per germline, CDR1 LNHDA and CDR2 SQIVND (reference sequence). The DNA of the CDR3 is TGTGCCAGTACCGTTGGATACAGGGAGTTTGAAAAACTGTTTTTT. Translation: CASTVGYREFEKLFF.

This clone showed up just a few times. This sequence joins TRBV27 and TRBJ1-6; D might be TRBD1 (6 bases). In germline, CDR1 is MNHEY, CDR2 SMNVEV (reference sequence). This CDR3 contains 15 residues. V was pared by 7 bases and J by 8 bases, with 18 bases between. The CDR3 bases are TGTGCCAGCACCCTATTGGGGGGGGCTGATTCACCCCTCCACTTT. It translates to CASTLLGGADSPLHF.

This rearrangement joins TRBV7-2 to TRBJ2-7; D may be TRBD1 (6 bases). The length of the CDR3 is 16 residues. The germline gives CDR1 SGHTA, CDR2 FQGNSA. Trimming removed 4 bases at V and 4 bases at J, with 20 bases between. This CDR3 is CASSSPSQGVPYEQYF. CDR3 DNA sequence: TGTGCCAGCAGCTCGCCTTCACAGGGAGTACCTTACGAGCAGTACTTC.

V and J are TRBV20-1 and TRBJ1-2; 8 nucleotides align to TRBD1. Germline V CDR1 and CDR2: DFQATT, SNEGSKA (reference sequence). The trim removed 5 bases at V and 8 bases at J, leaving 4 bases unmatched. The CDR3 covers 11 residues. CDR3 protein: CSAQGAIGYTF. In DNA, the CDR3 is TGCAGTGCTCAGGGGGCCATCGGCTACACCTTC.

The chain employs TRBV6-6 and TRBJ1-1; D remains ambiguous. There are 14 residues in the CDR3. Per the germline V gene, CDR1 is MNHNY and CDR2 is SVGAGI (reference sequence). V was pared by 3 bases and J by 0 bases, with 8 bases between. The CDR3 region is CASSYGVLNTEAFF. For the CDR3, the DNA is TGTGCCAGCAGTTATGGCGTTCTGAACACTGAAGCTTTCTTT.

V and J are TRBV6-5 and TRBJ1-5; TRBD1 agrees at 9 bases. This CDR3 region has 13 residues. V lost 5 bases and J lost 6; bases outside the gene matches: 2. Germline V gene lookup returns CDR1 MNHEY and CDR2 SVGAGI. CDR3 sequence reads: CASSRDRAQPQHF. For the CDR3, the DNA is TGTGCCAGCAGTAGGGACAGGGCTCAGCCCCAGCATTTT.

The rearrangement uses TRBV12-5 and TRBJ1-1; 8 bases are shared with TRBD1. After removal of 5 bases from V and 3 bases from J, the junction contained 8 bases not matched to a gene. Germline V CDR1 and CDR2: LGHNT, FRNRAP. The CDR3 has 15 amino acids. CDR3 sequence reads: CASGPGQGSDTEAFF. CDR3 nucleotide sequence: TGTGCTAGTGGTCCAGGACAGGGATCGGACACTGAAGCTTTCTTT.

The genes are TRBV5-4 and TRBJ2-7, with TRBD1 identical over 9 bases. Losses at the gene ends were 4 bases for V and 6 bases for J; bases not matched to a gene: 8. CDR3 length: 14 residues. Germline assignment: CDR1 SGHNT and CDR2 YYREEE (reference sequence). The CDR3 reads CASSVQGASVEQYF. The CDR3 DNA sequence: TGTGCCAGCAGCGTACAGGGGGCGTCCGTCGAGCAGTACTTC. Based on the CDR3 plus reference TRBV5-4 and TRBJ2-7, the full variable domain is ETGVTQSPTHLIKTRGQQVTLRCSSQSGHNTVSWYQQALGQGPQFIFQYYREEENGRGNFPPRFSGLQFPNYSSELNVNALELDDSALYLCASSVQGASVEQYFGPGTRLTVT.

This chain connects TRBV7-9 to TRBJ2-5, with TRBD2 identical over 14 bases. Losses at the gene ends were 4 bases for V and 3 bases for J; bases not matched to a gene: 1. Germline assignment: CDR1 SEHNR and CDR2 FQNEAQ (reference sequence). The CDR3 extends over 15 amino acids. The CDR3: CASSWGLAGEETQYF. The CDR3 DNA reads as TGTGCCAGCAGCTGGGGACTAGCGGGAGAAGAGACCCAGTACTTC.

The J gene is TRBJ2-2, the V gene TRBV6-5; D unclear. The germline V and J ends were trimmed by 0 bases and 0 bases, with 8 bases remaining between them. Germline CDR1 reads MNHEY; CDR2 reads SVGAGI. This CDR3 has 16 residues. The CDR3 loop reads CASSYSGRTNTGELFF. The CDR3 DNA is TGTGCCAGCAGTTACTCTGGCAGAACGAACACCGGGGAGCTGTTTTTT.

V gene TRBV3-1 (or the pseudogene TRBV3-2) combines with J gene TRBJ2-4; the match to TRBD1 covers 10 bases. The CDR3 covers 14 residues. After removal of 3 bases from V and 7 bases from J, the junction contained 3 bases not matched to a gene. The germline CDR1 and CDR2 sequences are LGHDT and YNNKEL (reference sequence). As DNA, the CDR3 is TGTGCCAGCAGCCACCCGGGACAGGGGAACATTCAGTACTTC. Its translation: CASSHPGQGNIQYF.

The chain uses TRBV7-2 and TRBJ2-1; no firm D call. V gave up 5 bases and J gave up 4 bases, with 3 bases separating them. From germline, CDR1 is SGHTA and CDR2 FQGNSA. This CDR3 is built from 11 residues. The CDR3 DNA sequence: TGTGCCAGCAGCCCGTACAATGAGCAGTTCTTC. Encoded protein: CASSPYNEQFF.

The chain links TRBV5-6 to TRBJ1-6; TRBD1 matches 8 bases. The V gene end was trimmed by 4 bases and the J gene end by 9 bases; junction bases not matched to a gene: 12. From germline, CDR1 is SGHDT and CDR2 YYEEEE. This CDR3 is 16 amino acids long. The CDR3, as DNA: TGTGCCAGCAGCCCCCTTACAGACAGGGGAACTTCACCCCTCCACTTT. It is translated as CASSPLTDRGTSPLHF.

The rearrangement uses TRBV20-1 and TRBJ2-1, with D tentatively TRBD2 (6 bases). V was shortened by 3 bases and J by 2 bases, with 14 bases between the two germline ends. The length of the CDR3 is 15 residues. Germline V lookup: CDR1 DFQATT, CDR2 SNEGSKA (reference sequence). CDR3 residues: CSASYGRGPYNEQFF. In DNA, the CDR3 is TGCAGTGCTAGTTATGGGCGGGGTCCCTACAATGAGCAGTTCTTC.

This chain connects TRBV7-2 to TRBJ1-1, with D tentatively TRBD1 (6 bases). The CDR3 extends over 16 amino acids. In germline, CDR1 is SGHTA, CDR2 FQGNSA. Trimming stripped 5 bases from V and 0 bases from J, with 16 bases between. CDR3 in amino acids: CASSLYQGRMNTEAFF. The CDR3 DNA sequence: TGTGCCAGCAGCCTTTACCAGGGGCGAATGAACACTGAAGCTTTCTTT.

The V call is TRBV2, the J call TRBJ1-5; 7 bases agree with TRBD1. The CDR3 spans 13 residues. CDR1 and CDR2 from the germline V gene are SNHLY and FYNNEI. J gave up 9 bases and V 6 bases, and 8 bases lay outside the gene matches. CDR3 in DNA: TGTGCCAGCAGATTGGGACAGCTAATGCCCCAGCATTTT. It encodes CASRLGQLMPQHF.

The gene calls are TRBV27 and TRBJ2-7; a weak D match, TRBD1 (6 bases). Germline assignment: CDR1 MNHEY and CDR2 SMNVEV (reference sequence). The V end lost 5 bases, the J end lost 1 base, and 15 bases lay between the germline ends. This CDR3 is built from 15 residues. The CDR3 DNA sequence: TGTGCCAGCAGTCACACCGGGACAAAGTCCTACGAGCAGTACTTC. Its translation: CASSHTGTKSYEQYF.

This chain uses TRBV12-3 or TRBV12-4 with TRBJ2-3; D is uncertain. Between the trimmed V and J ends, which lost 0 bases and 7 bases, there was a span of 2 bases. CDR3 size: 11 residues. The CDR3 loop is CASSLANTQYF. CDR3 nucleotides: TGTGCCAGCAGTTTAGCAAATACGCAGTATTTT.

This clone has a single count. The chain has TRBV29-1 and TRBJ2-7; D is perhaps TRBD1 or TRBD2 (6 bases each). There are 13 residues in the CDR3. The germline V and J ends were trimmed by 0 bases and 9 bases, with 15 bases remaining between them. CDR1 SQVTM and CDR2 ANQGSEA come from the germline V gene. CDR3 bases: TGCAGCGTTGAAGAGGGGGGCTTGTCTGGGCAGTACTTC. The encoded protein is CSVEEGGLSGQYF.